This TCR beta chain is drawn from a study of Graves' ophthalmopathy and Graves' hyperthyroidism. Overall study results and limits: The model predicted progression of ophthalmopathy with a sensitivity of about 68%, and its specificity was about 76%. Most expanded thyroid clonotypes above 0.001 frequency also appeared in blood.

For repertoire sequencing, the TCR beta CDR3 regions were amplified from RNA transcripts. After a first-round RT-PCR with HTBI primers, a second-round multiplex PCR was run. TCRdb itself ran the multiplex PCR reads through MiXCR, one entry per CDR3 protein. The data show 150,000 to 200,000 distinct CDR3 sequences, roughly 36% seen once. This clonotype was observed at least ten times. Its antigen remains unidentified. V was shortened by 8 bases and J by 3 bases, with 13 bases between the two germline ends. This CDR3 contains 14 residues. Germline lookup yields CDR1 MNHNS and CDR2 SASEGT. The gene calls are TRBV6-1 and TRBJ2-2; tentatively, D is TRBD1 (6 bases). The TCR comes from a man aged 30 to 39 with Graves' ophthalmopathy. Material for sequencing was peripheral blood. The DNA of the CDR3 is TGTGCCAGCGAGGTCGAGGGGGACACCGGGGAGCTGTTTTTT. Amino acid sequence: CASEVEGDTGELFF.